The 22 T cell receptor beta chains below come from one sample, sequenced in a study of blood T cell repertoires in COVID-19. Here immunoSEQ multiplex PCR was the method, and the copy in TCRdb shows in-frame clones only, minus some. The data show 180,000 or so clones, roughly 88% seen once. Sequenced material: peripheral blood. The receptors come from a woman older than 75 with acute or convalescent COVID-19.

The chain is built from TRBV18 and TRBJ1-5, with no clear D. V lost 2 bases and J 1 base, leaving 6 bases between the germline ends. The CDR3 runs to 14 residues. Germline V gene lookup returns CDR1 KGHSH and CDR2 LQKENI. DNA of the CDR3: TGTGCCAGCTCACCAGGAGGGAGCAATCAGCCCCAGCATTTT. It specifies CASSPGGSNQPQHF.

The chain recombines TRBV7-3 with TRBJ2-3; TRBD2 aligns across 8 bases. Germline loops: CDR1 SGHTA, CDR2 FQGTGA. The CDR3 length is 14 residues. The V and J ends lost 3 bases and 3 bases, in that order; junction bases with no gene match: 2. The chain's CDR3 is CASSFSGMTDTQYF. The DNA for the CDR3 is TGTGCCAGCAGCTTTAGCGGGATGACAGATACGCAGTATTTT.

The chain joins TRBV9 to TRBJ2-2; 10 bases fit TRBD2. The germline V gene has CDR1 SGDLS and CDR2 YYNGEE. The CDR3 runs to 16 residues. V shed 3 bases, J shed 5 bases, and the junction held 7 bases outside the gene matches. The CDR3 spells CASSARELAGTGELFF. In nucleotides, the CDR3 is TGTGCCAGCAGCGCAAGGGAACTAGCGGGGACCGGGGAGCTGTTTTTT.

This chain uses TRBV18 with TRBJ1-1; D gene ambiguous. The V gene's germline CDR1 is KGHSH and CDR2 LQKENI. The V end was cut by 3 bases, the J end by 1 base, with 6 bases between. The CDR3 is 13 residues long. CDR3 loop: CASSPLANTEAFF. The CDR3 bases are TGTGCCAGCTCACCCTTGGCGAACACTGAAGCTTTCTTT.

This clone was detected once. The chain links TRBV7-3 to TRBJ2-6; a weak D match, TRBD2 (6 bases). Trimming took 5 bases from V and 0 from J, leaving 11 bases between them. There are 16 residues in the CDR3. From germline, CDR1 is SGHTA and CDR2 FQGTGA. The CDR3, as DNA: TGTGCCAGCAGCCAGGGACTCTTCTCTGGGGCCAACGTCCTGACTTTC. This sequence encodes CASSQGLFSGANVLTF.

This clone was seen more than once but under ten times. CDR3 region: CASSATRTTEAFF. In DNA form, the CDR3 reads TGTGCCAGCAGTGCTACTCGGACTACTGAAGCTTTCTTT. This chain links TRBV12-3 or TRBV12-4 with TRBJ1-1; no clear D. The CDR3 length is 13 residues. Trimming removed 5 bases at V and 5 bases at J, with 12 bases between.

This rearrangement joins TRBV19 to TRBJ1-5; D is uncertain. The V end lost 6 bases, the J end lost 2 bases, and 14 bases lay between the germline ends. CDR1 and CDR2 from the germline V gene are LNHDA and SQIVND (reference sequence). The CDR3 sequence is 15 residues long. The CDR3 loop is CASRSRGDGNQPQHF. In DNA, the CDR3 is TGTGCCAGTAGGTCTCGAGGAGATGGCAATCAGCCCCAGCATTTT.

Only a few counts were recorded for this clone. The chain employs TRBV7-2 and TRBJ1-6, with 9 bases that match TRBD1. After removal of 5 bases from V and 7 bases from J, the junction contained 9 bases not matched to a gene. This CDR3 region has 16 residues. CDR1 SGHTA and CDR2 FQGNSA come from the germline V gene. The CDR3 spells CASSPSWDRANSPLHF. CDR3 nucleotides: TGTGCCAGCAGCCCTTCTTGGGACAGGGCGAATTCACCCCTCCACTTT.

In its sample, this clone was seen a few times. This chain joins TRBV7-8 and TRBJ1-2; D uncertain. Germline V lookup: CDR1 SGHVS, CDR2 FQNEAQ. The germline V and J ends were trimmed by 1 base and 1 base, with 13 bases remaining between them. The CDR3 consists of 16 residues. The chain's CDR3 is CASSLVAGPLNYGYTF. The CDR3 DNA follows: TGTGCCAGCAGCTTAGTTGCTGGGCCCCTTAACTATGGCTACACCTTC.

The genes are TRBV5-4 and TRBJ2-3; 7 positions match TRBD2. CDR3 length: 16 amino acids. From germline, CDR1 is SGHNT and CDR2 YYREEE (reference sequence). With 0 bases clipped from V and 0 bases from J, the junction kept 4 bases outside the gene matches. The CDR3 DNA follows: TGTGCCAGCAGCTTGGATACGGGGGGAAGCACAGATACGCAGTATTTT. This sequence encodes CASSLDTGGSTDTQYF.

This clone turned up a few times. This rearrangement joins TRBV7-2 to TRBJ2-2, with 7 positions matching TRBD1. V trimming: 6 bases; J trimming: 3 bases; junction bases outside the gene matches: 13. Looked up from germline, CDR1 is SGHTA and CDR2 is FQGNSA. This CDR3 has 17 amino acids. CDR3 loop: CASRPLTRTGDTGELFF. In nucleotides, the CDR3 is TGTGCCAGCAGACCCCTAACACGGACAGGAGACACCGGGGAGCTGTTTTTT.

The chain carries TRBV2 and TRBJ1-3; the match to TRBD1 covers 7 bases. This CDR3 is built from 13 residues. The trim removed 6 bases at V and 4 bases at J, leaving 3 bases unmatched. Germline CDR1 SNHLY, CDR2 FYNNEI. CDR3 sequence reads: CASSPGQGNTIYF. The CDR3 nucleotides are TGTGCCAGCAGCCCGGGACAGGGAAACACCATATATTTT. Full variable domain (outside the CDR3, taken from reference TRBV2 and TRBJ1-3): EPEVTQTPSHQVTQMGQEVILRCVPISNHLYFYWYRQILGQKVEFLVSFYNNEISEKSEIFDDQFSVERPDGSNFTLKIRSTKLEDSAMYFCASSPGQGNTIYFGEGSWLTVV.

The V gene is TRBV5-6, the J gene TRBJ1-6, with D perhaps TRBD1 (5 bases). Germline-derived CDR1 and CDR2 are SGHDT and YYEEEE. Trimming shortened V by 4 bases and J by 0 bases, and 14 bases separated the two germline ends. The CDR3 extends over 17 amino acids. CDR3 sequence reads: CASSHTTDSSYNSPLHF. CDR3 DNA: TGTGCCAGCAGCCATACTACAGACAGCTCCTATAATTCACCCCTCCACTTT.

The chain has TRBV30 and TRBJ2-7; D is uncertain. V shed 5 bases and J shed 3 bases, with 14 bases lying between them. The CDR3 is made up of 13 amino acids. Germline values: CDR1 GTSNPN, CDR2 SVGIG (reference sequence). CDR3 in amino acids: CAWWRVGFYEQYF. For the CDR3, the DNA is TGTGCCTGGTGGAGAGTCGGGTTCTACGAGCAGTACTTC.

This chain links TRBV6-5 with TRBJ2-3, with 7 bases that match TRBD1. V shed 0 bases and J 3 bases; nucleotides not matched to a gene: 3. CDR1 is MNHEY and CDR2 is SVGAGI in the germline V gene. The CDR3 is made up of 15 amino acids. The CDR3 is CASSYSYRGTDTQYF. As DNA, the CDR3 is TGTGCCAGCAGTTACTCGTACAGGGGAACAGATACGCAGTATTTT.

The V call is TRBV29-1, the J call TRBJ1-1; unclear D gene. V lost 3 bases to trimming and J lost 11 bases, with 10 bases between them. The germline CDR1 and CDR2 sequences are SQVTM and ANQGSEA. The CDR3 is made up of 10 amino acids. The DNA for the CDR3 is TGCAGCGTTGAGAGGGAGATGGCTTTCTTT. This translates into CSVEREMAFF.

This clone was counted many times. The genes are TRBV12-3 or TRBV12-4 and TRBJ2-7, with D tentatively TRBD1 (6 bases). The CDR3 is made up of 12 amino acids. The V and J ends lost 5 bases and 4 bases respectively, with 9 bases between them. The CDR3 DNA reads TGTGCCAGCAGTCCCAGGGGTTACGAGCAGTACTTC. This translates into CASSPRGYEQYF.

The rearrangement links TRBV30 to TRBJ2-1, with a tentative D call TRBD2 (6 bases). Germline CDR1 and CDR2: GTSNPN and SVGIG (reference sequence). CDR3 length: 16 residues. V was pared by 0 bases and J by 0 bases, with 12 bases between. The CDR3, as DNA: TGTGCCTGGAGTGTGCCTAGCGAGAGCTCCTACAATGAGCAGTTCTTC. It is translated as CAWSVPSESSYNEQFF.

The table lists this clone with a count of one. The chain combines TRBV29-1 with TRBJ1-2; 12 nucleotides agree with TRBD1. The CDR3 has 15 residues. V was clipped by 8 bases and J by 7 bases; unmatched bases: 14. CDR1 SQVTM and CDR2 ANQGSEA come from the germline V gene. CDR3 residues: CSSGDRGRGRGGYTF. For the CDR3, the DNA is TGCAGCTCCGGGGACAGGGGGCGAGGTCGAGGTGGCTACACCTTC.

The chain is built from TRBV20-1 and TRBJ2-3, with no clear D. Trimming took 7 bases from V and 4 from J, leaving 9 bases between them. CDR3 size: 11 residues. The V gene's germline CDR1 is DFQATT and CDR2 SNEGSKA (reference sequence). CDR3 sequence reads: CSVPSADTQYF. In nucleotides, the CDR3 is TGCAGTGTCCCTTCCGCAGATACGCAGTATTTT.

V and J are TRBV30 and TRBJ2-5, with 9 bases that match TRBD2. Germline-derived CDR1 and CDR2 are GTSNPN and SVGIG (reference sequence). V shed 3 bases, J shed 9 bases, and the junction held 5 bases outside the gene matches. This CDR3 is built from 12 residues. The CDR3 bases are TGTGCCTGGAGGGGGACTAGCAGGGCCCAGTACTTC. Translation: CAWRGTSRAQYF.

This chain connects TRBV18 to TRBJ2-7; no clear D gene. Germline assignment: CDR1 KGHSH and CDR2 LQKENI. With 4 bases removed from V and 5 bases from J, the gap between germline ends came to 18 bases. The CDR3 runs 15 residues. CDR3 in amino acids: CASSQAMVTPNEQYF. The CDR3 DNA reads TGTGCCAGCTCACAAGCCATGGTTACGCCGAACGAGCAGTACTTC. Combining the CDR3 with reference TRBV18 and TRBJ2-7 gives the whole variable domain NAGVMQNPRHLVRRRGQEARLRCSPMKGHSHVYWYRQLPEEGLKFMVYLQKENIIDESGMPKERFSAEFPKEGPSILRIQQVVRGDSAAYFCASSQAMVTPNEQYFGPGTRLTVT.